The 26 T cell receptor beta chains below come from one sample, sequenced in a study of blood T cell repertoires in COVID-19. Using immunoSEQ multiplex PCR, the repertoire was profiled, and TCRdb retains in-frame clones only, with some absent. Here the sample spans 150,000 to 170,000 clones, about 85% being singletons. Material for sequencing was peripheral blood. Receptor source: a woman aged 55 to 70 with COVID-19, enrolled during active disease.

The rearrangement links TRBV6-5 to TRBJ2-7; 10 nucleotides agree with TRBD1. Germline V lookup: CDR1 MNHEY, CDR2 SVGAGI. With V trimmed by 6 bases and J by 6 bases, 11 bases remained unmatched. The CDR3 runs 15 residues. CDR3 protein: CASRETRTGGSEQYV. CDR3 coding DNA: TGTGCCAGCAGAGAGACTCGGACAGGGGGGAGCGAGCAGTACGTC.

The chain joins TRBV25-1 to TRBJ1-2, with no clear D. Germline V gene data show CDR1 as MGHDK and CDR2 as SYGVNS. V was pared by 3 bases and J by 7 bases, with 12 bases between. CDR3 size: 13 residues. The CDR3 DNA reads TGTGCCAGCAGTGACGGATCCGCGGGTGGCTACACCTTC. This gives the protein CASSDGSAGGYTF.

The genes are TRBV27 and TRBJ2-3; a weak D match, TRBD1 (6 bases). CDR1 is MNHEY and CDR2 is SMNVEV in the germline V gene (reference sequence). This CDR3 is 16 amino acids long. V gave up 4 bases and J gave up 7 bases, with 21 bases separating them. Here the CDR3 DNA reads TGTGCCAGCAGTTCGCGAGATAAGGGGGATTGGAATACGCAGTATTTT. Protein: CASSSRDKGDWNTQYF.

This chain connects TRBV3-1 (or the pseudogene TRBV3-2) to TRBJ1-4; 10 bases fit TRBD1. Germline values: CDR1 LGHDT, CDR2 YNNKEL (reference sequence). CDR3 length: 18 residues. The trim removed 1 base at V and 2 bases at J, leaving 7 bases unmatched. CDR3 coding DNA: TGTGCCAGCAGCCAAGGGACAGGGGGACAAAGGACTAATGAAAAACTGTTTTTT. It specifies CASSQGTGGQRTNEKLFF.

CDR3 sequence reads: CASSVDRGGAFSPLHF. CDR3 in DNA: TGTGCCAGCAGCGTAGACCGGGGGGGCGCGTTCTCACCCCTCCACTTT. The chain has TRBV9 and TRBJ1-6; a possible D gene is TRBD1 (6 bases). The ends were cut back, 0 bases at V and 10 bases at J, with 17 bases in the middle. The germline CDR1 and CDR2 sequences are SGDLS and YYNGEE. This CDR3 has 16 residues.

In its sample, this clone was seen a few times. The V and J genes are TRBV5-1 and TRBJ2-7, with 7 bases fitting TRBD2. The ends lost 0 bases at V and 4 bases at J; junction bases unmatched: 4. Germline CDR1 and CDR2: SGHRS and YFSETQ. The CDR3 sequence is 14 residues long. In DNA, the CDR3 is TGCGCCAGCAGCTTGGCAGGGCGGGGGTACGAGCAGTACTTC. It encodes CASSLAGRGYEQYF.

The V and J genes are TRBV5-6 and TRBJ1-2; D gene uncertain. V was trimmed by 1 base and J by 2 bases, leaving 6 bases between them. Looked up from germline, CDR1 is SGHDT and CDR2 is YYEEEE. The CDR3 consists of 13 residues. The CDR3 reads CASSLSSNYGYTF. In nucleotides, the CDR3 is TGTGCCAGCAGCTTGTCTTCCAACTATGGCTACACCTTC.

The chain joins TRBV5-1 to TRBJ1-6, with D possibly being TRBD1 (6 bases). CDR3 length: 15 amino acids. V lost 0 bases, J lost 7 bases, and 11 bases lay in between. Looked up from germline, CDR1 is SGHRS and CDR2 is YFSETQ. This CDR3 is CASSLGPRGNSPLHF. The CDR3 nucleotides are TGCGCCAGCAGCTTGGGTCCGAGGGGGAATTCACCCCTCCACTTT. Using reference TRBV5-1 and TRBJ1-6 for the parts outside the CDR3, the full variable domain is KAGVTQTPRYLIKTRGQQVTLSCSPISGHRSVSWYQQTPGQGLQFLFEYFSETQRNKGNFPGRFSGRQFSNSRSEMNVSTLELGDSALYLCASSLGPRGNSPLHFGNGTRLTVT.

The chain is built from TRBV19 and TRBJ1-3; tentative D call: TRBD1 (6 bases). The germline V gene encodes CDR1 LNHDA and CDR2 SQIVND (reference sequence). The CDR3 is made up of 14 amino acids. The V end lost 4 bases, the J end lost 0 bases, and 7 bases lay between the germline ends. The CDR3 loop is CASSTGASGNTIYF. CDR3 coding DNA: TGTGCCAGTAGTACAGGGGCCTCTGGAAACACCATATATTTT.

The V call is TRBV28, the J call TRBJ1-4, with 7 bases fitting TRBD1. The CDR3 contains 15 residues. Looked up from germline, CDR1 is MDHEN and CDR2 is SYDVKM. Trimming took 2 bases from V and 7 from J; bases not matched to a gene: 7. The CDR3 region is CASSLTQGMGEKLFF. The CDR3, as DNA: TGTGCCAGCAGTTTAACACAGGGGATGGGTGAAAAACTGTTTTTT.

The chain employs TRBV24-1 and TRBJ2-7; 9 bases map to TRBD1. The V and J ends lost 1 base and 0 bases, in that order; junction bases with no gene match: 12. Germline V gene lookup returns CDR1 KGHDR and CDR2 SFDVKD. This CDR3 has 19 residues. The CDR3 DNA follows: TGTGCCACCAGTGATTTAACAACAGGGGGCAACCCGAGCTCCTACGAGCAGTACGTC. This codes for CATSDLTTGGNPSSYEQYV.

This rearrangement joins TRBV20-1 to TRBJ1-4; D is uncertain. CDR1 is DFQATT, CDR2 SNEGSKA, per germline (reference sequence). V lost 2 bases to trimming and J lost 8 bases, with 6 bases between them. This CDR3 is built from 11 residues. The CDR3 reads CSARKREKLFF. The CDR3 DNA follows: TGCAGTGCTAGAAAACGGGAAAAACTGTTTTTT.

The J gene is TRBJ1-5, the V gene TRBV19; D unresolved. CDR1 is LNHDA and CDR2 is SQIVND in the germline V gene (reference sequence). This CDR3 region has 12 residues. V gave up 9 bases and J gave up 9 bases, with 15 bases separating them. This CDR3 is CASLETPGPQHF. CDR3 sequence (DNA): TGTGCCAGCCTCGAGACACCCGGGCCCCAGCATTTT.

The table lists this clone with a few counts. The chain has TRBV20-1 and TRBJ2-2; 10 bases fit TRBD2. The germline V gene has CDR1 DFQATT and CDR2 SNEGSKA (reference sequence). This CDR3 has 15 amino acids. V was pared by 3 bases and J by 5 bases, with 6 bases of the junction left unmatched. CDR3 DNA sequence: TGCAGTGCTAGTAGTAGCGGGAGGAGGACCGGGGAGCTGTTTTTT. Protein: CSASSSGRRTGELFF.

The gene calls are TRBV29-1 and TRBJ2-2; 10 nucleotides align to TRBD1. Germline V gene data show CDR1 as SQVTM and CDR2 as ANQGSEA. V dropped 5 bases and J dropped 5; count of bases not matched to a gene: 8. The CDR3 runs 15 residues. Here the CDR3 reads CSVSRDRGGTGELFF. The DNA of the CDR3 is TGCAGCGTTTCCCGGGACAGGGGCGGAACCGGGGAGCTGTTTTTT.

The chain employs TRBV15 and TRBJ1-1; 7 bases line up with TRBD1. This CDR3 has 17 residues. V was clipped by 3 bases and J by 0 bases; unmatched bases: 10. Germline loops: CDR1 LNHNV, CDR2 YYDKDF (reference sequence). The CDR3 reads CATSRRGLHRVNTEAFF. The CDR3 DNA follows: TGTGCCACCAGCAGGAGGGGGCTGCATCGAGTGAACACTGAAGCTTTCTTT.

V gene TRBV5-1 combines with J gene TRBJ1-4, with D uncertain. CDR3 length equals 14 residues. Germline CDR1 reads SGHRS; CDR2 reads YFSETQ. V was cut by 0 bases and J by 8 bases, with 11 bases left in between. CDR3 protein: CASSLALGGEKLFF. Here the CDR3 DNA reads TGCGCCAGCAGCTTGGCCCTAGGTGGGGAAAAACTGTTTTTT.

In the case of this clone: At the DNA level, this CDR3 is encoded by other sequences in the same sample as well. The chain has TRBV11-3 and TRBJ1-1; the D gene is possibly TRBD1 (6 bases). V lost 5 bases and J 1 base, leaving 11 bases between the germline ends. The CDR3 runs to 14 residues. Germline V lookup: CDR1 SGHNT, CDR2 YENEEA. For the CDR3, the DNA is TGTGCCAGCAGCCCCTCGACAGGGAACACTGAAGCTTTCTTT. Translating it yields CASSPSTGNTEAFF.

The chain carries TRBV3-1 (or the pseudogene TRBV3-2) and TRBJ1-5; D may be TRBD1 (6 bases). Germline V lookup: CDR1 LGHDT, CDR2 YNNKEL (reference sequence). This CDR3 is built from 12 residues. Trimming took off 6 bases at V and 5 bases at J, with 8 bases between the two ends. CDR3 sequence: CASSRQDQPQHF. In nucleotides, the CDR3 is TGTGCCAGCAGTCGACAGGATCAGCCCCAGCATTTT.

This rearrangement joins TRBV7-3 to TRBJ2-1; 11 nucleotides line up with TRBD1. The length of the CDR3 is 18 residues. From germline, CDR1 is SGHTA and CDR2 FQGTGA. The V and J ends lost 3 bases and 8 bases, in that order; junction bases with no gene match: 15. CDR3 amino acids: CASSFRPSGTGGTDEQFF. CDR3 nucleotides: TGTGCCAGCAGCTTTCGTCCCTCCGGGACAGGGGGGACCGATGAGCAGTTCTTC.

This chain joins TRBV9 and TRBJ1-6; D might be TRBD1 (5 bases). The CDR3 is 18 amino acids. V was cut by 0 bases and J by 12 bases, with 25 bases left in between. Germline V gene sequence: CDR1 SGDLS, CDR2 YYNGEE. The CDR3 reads CASSVGGGGPGTTGPLHF. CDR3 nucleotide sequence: TGTGCCAGCAGCGTAGGGGGAGGTGGTCCCGGGACGACTGGACCCCTCCACTTT.

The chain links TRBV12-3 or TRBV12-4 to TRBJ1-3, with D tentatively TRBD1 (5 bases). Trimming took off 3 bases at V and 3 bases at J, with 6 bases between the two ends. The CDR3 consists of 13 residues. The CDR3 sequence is CASSFRGGNTIYF. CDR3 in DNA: TGTGCCAGCAGTTTTAGGGGTGGAAACACCATATATTTT.

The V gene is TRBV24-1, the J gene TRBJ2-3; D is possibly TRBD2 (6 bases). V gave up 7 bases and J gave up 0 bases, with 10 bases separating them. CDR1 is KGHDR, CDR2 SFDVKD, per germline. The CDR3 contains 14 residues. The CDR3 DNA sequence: TGTGCCACCAGCTCGGCGGGAAGCACAGATACGCAGTATTTT. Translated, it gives CATSSAGSTDTQYF.

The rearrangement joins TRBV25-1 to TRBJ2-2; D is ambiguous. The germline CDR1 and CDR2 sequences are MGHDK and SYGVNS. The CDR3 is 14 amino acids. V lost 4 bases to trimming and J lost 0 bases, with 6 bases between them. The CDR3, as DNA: TGTGCCAGCAGTGGTTTTACGAACACCGGGGAGCTGTTTTTT. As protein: CASSGFTNTGELFF.

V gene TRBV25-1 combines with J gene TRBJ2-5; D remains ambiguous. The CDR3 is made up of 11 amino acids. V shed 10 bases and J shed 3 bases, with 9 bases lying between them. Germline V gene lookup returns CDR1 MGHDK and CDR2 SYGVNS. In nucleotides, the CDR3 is TGTGCCACCGCGAGGAAAGAGACCCAGTACTTC. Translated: CATARKETQYF.

In DNA form, the CDR3 reads TGCAGTGCTATCGAGAATGGCTACACCTTC. This sequence encodes CSAIENGYTF. V gene TRBV20-1 combines with J gene TRBJ1-2; no clear D. Germline V CDR1 and CDR2: DFQATT, SNEGSKA (reference sequence). V was clipped by 4 bases and J by 6 bases, with 6 bases between them. The length of the CDR3 is 10 residues.